One and the same sample provided the 30 T cell receptor beta chains below, sequenced in a study of blood T cell repertoires in COVID-19. Assay: immunoSEQ multiplex PCR; the TCRdb copy retains only in-frame clones and omits some. The sample has about 370,000 clones; around 87% are singletons. Sequenced input: peripheral blood. The source is a woman aged 25 to 39 with COVID-19, enrolled during active disease.

Only one count was recorded for this clone. The chain employs TRBV5-1 and TRBJ2-1; 10 nucleotides align to TRBD1. V shed 4 bases, J shed 8 bases, and the junction held 9 bases outside the gene matches. Germline V gene sequence: CDR1 SGHRS, CDR2 YFSETQ. The CDR3 spans 15 residues. Here the CDR3 DNA reads TGCGCCAGCAGCGGAGGACAGGGGGGAATCCATGAGCAGTTCTTC. It is translated as CASSGGQGGIHEQFF.

This rearrangement joins TRBV7-8 to TRBJ2-3, with a possible D match to TRBD1 (5 bases). The V and J ends lost 5 bases and 2 bases respectively, with 17 bases between them. This CDR3 contains 16 residues. Germline assignment: CDR1 SGHVS and CDR2 FQNEAQ. CDR3 region: CASSPLGHLNTDTQYF. The CDR3 nucleotides are TGTGCCAGCAGCCCCCTCGGACACTTAAACACAGATACGCAGTATTTT. Full variable domain (missing parts from reference TRBV7-8 and TRBJ2-3): GAGVSQSPRYKVAKRGQDVALRCDPISGHVSLFWYQQALGQGPEFLTYFQNEAQLDKSGLPSDRFFAERPEGSVSTLKIQRTQQEDSAVYLCASSPLGHLNTDTQYFGPGTRLTVL.

This clone was counted a few times. DNA of the CDR3: TGTGCCAGCAGCTTAGCCGGACTAGCGGGAGGGTACAATGAGCAGTTCTTC. Amino acid sequence: CASSLAGLAGGYNEQFF. The V and J genes are TRBV11-2 and TRBJ2-1, with TRBD2 identical over 15 bases. The CDR3 sequence is 17 residues long. After removal of 1 base from V and 4 bases from J, the junction contained 2 bases not matched to a gene. Per germline, CDR1 SGHAT and CDR2 FQNNGV.

A word on this clone: Other DNA sequences in the same sample also yield this CDR3. The V gene is TRBV4-1, the J gene TRBJ2-3; possibly TRBD1 for D (5 bases). The V end lost 1 base, the J end lost 6 bases, and 11 bases lay between the germline ends. Germline assignment: CDR1 MGHRA and CDR2 YSYEKL. CDR3 length: 14 amino acids. The chain's CDR3 is CASSQASGADTQYF. The CDR3 DNA is TGCGCCAGCAGCCAAGCCAGTGGGGCGGATACGCAGTATTTT.

The chain is built from TRBV6-5 and TRBJ1-1; weak D call: TRBD1 (5 bases). This CDR3 spans 14 amino acids. The V gene lost 4 bases and the J gene lost 5 bases, with 14 bases spanning the gap. CDR1 is MNHEY, CDR2 SVGAGI, per germline. The CDR3 region is CASSFLQAGTEAFF. The CDR3 nucleotides read TGTGCCAGCAGTTTCCTACAGGCTGGGACTGAAGCTTTCTTT.

J is TRBJ2-7 and V is TRBV7-9; 9 bases line up with TRBD2. V was clipped by 1 base and J by 2 bases; unmatched bases: 3. The CDR3 length is 15 residues. Germline V gene data show CDR1 as SEHNR and CDR2 as FQNEAQ (reference sequence). The CDR3 reads CASSLGPSGTYEQYF. CDR3 nucleotide sequence: TGTGCCAGCAGCTTAGGCCCTAGCGGGACCTACGAGCAGTACTTC. Based on the CDR3 plus reference TRBV7-9 and TRBJ2-7, the full variable domain is DTGVSQNPRHKITKRGQNVTFRCDPISEHNRLYWYRQTLGQGPEFLTYFQNEAQLEKSRLLSDRFSAERPKGSFSTLEIQRTEQGDSAMYLCASSLGPSGTYEQYFGPGTRLTVT.

This clone was seen a few times. This sequence joins TRBV10-3 and TRBJ2-7; 8 bases match TRBD1. V shed 8 bases and J 0 bases; nucleotides not matched to a gene: 6. The germline V gene encodes CDR1 ENHRY and CDR2 SYGVKD. The length of the CDR3 is 14 residues. The CDR3 here is CAIGRDRSSYEQYF. CDR3 nucleotides: TGTGCCATCGGTAGGGACAGGAGCTCCTACGAGCAGTACTTC.

The chain couples TRBV18 to TRBJ2-3; D may be TRBD1 (5 bases). The CDR3 extends over 15 amino acids. Per the germline V gene, CDR1 is KGHSH and CDR2 is LQKENI. V was shortened by 2 bases and J by 0 bases, with 9 bases between the two germline ends. CDR3 sequence reads: CASSPRGSSTDTQYF. CDR3 bases: TGTGCCAGCTCACCAAGGGGATCTAGCACAGATACGCAGTATTTT.

In nucleotides, the CDR3 is TGTGCCAGCAGCTTAGTGTCGGGAGGGAGCACAGATACGCAGTATTTT. Translation: CASSLVSGGSTDTQYF. The chain recombines TRBV7-2 with TRBJ2-3; TRBD2 matches at 8 bases. V was clipped by 1 base and J by 0 bases; unmatched bases: 3. This CDR3 contains 16 residues. Germline V gene lookup returns CDR1 SGHTA and CDR2 FQGNSA.

The rearrangement joins TRBV3-1 (or the pseudogene TRBV3-2) to TRBJ2-7; no firm D call. This CDR3 region has 13 residues. CDR1 and CDR2 from the germline V gene are LGHDT and YNNKEL (reference sequence). Trimming removed 1 base at V and 0 bases at J, with 4 bases between. Here the CDR3 reads CASSQAISYEQYF. Written as DNA, the CDR3 is TGTGCCAGCAGCCAAGCTATCTCCTACGAGCAGTACTTC.

V is TRBV19 and J is TRBJ2-1; D unclear. CDR1 LNHDA and CDR2 SQIVND come from the germline V gene (reference sequence). There are 13 residues in the CDR3. The V and J ends lost 3 bases and 11 bases respectively, with 14 bases between them. CDR3 coding DNA: TGTGCCAGTAGTATGAGTGCTGAGACACAGCAGTTCTTC. Its translation is CASSMSAETQQFF.

J is TRBJ2-7 and V is TRBV5-6, with D uncertain. In germline, CDR1 is SGHDT, CDR2 YYEEEE. V was cut by 4 bases and J by 7 bases, with 12 bases left in between. CDR3 size: 12 residues. As DNA, the CDR3 is TGTGCCAGCAGCCCCGAGGTGAGAGAGCAGTACTTC. Encoded protein: CASSPEVREQYF.

V is TRBV5-1 and J is TRBJ1-1; 8 positions agree with TRBD1. Germline V gene data show CDR1 as SGHRS and CDR2 as YFSETQ. The CDR3 totals 15 residues. V trimming: 5 bases; J trimming: 1 base; junction bases outside the gene matches: 7. The CDR3 here is CASSRQGTGNTEAFF. Written as DNA, the CDR3 is TGCGCCAGCAGTAGACAGGGGACTGGGAACACTGAAGCTTTCTTT.

The CDR3 sequence: CASSEFGSMETQYF. The CDR3 DNA is TGTGCCAGCAGTGAATTCGGGAGCATGGAGACCCAGTACTTC. V and J are TRBV25-1 and TRBJ2-5; weak D call: TRBD2 (6 bases). Germline lookup yields CDR1 MGHDK and CDR2 SYGVNS. The V gene lost 1 base and the J gene lost 5 bases, with 11 bases spanning the gap. This CDR3 region has 14 residues.

The chain recombines TRBV6-6 with TRBJ1-2; 11 bases are shared with TRBD1. Trimming took 4 bases from V and 8 from J; bases not matched to a gene: 9. The germline V gene has CDR1 MNHNY and CDR2 SVGAGI (reference sequence). The CDR3 has 15 amino acids. CDR3 region: CASSSRDGTGGGYTF. Here the CDR3 DNA reads TGTGCCAGCAGTTCCCGGGACGGGACAGGGGGGGGCTACACCTTC.

The chain has TRBV11-2 and TRBJ1-5, with D unclear. V was pared by 1 base and J by 4 bases, with 8 bases between. Germline CDR1 SGHAT, CDR2 FQNNGV. CDR3 length: 14 residues. CDR3 amino acids: CASSLVSRNQPQHF. The CDR3 region has the DNA TGTGCCAGCAGCTTAGTTTCCAGAAATCAGCCCCAGCATTTT.

In its sample, this clone was seen once. The V and J genes are TRBV9 and TRBJ2-5; the match to TRBD1 covers 8 bases. The V gene's germline CDR1 is SGDLS and CDR2 YYNGEE. V gave up 0 bases and J gave up 5 bases; unmatched junction bases: 12. This CDR3 is built from 17 residues. CDR3 protein: CASSVDQRTGWTETQYF. The CDR3 nucleotides read TGTGCCAGCAGCGTAGACCAACGGACAGGGTGGACGGAGACCCAGTACTTC. The full variable domain, with the rest looked up from reference TRBV9 and TRBJ2-5, is DSGVTQTPKHLITATGQRVTLRCSPRSGDLSVYWYQQSLDQGLQFLIQYYNGEERAKGNILERFSAQQFPDLHSELNLSSLELGDSALYFCASSVDQRTGWTETQYFGPGTRLLVL.

V usage is TRBV28 and J usage is TRBJ1-5; D gene ambiguous. V shed 7 bases and J shed 2 bases, with 9 bases lying between them. CDR1 MDHEN and CDR2 SYDVKM come from the germline V gene. The length of the CDR3 is 13 residues. CDR3 sequence reads: CASNVGGNQPQHF. The DNA for the CDR3 is TGTGCCAGCAACGTCGGGGGCAATCAGCCCCAGCATTTT.

Only one count was recorded for this clone. CDR3 sequence reads: CSVLQYTGELFF. The DNA for the CDR3 is TGCAGCGTTCTACAGTACACCGGGGAGCTGTTTTTT. The V call is TRBV29-1, the J call TRBJ2-2; D is uncertain. Between the trimmed V and J ends, which lost 5 bases and 3 bases, there was a span of 7 bases. The CDR3 runs to 12 residues. CDR1 and CDR2 (germline): SQVTM, ANQGSEA.

This chain links TRBV6-5 with TRBJ2-1, with D possibly TRBD1 on 6 matching bases. CDR3 size: 15 residues. V dropped 6 bases and J dropped 1 base, with 13 bases sitting between them. The germline gives CDR1 MNHEY, CDR2 SVGAGI. CDR3 bases: TGTGCCAGCAGCCAAACCGGGACATCCTACAATGAGCAGTTCTTC. This codes for CASSQTGTSYNEQFF.

The chain couples TRBV9 to TRBJ1-4, with 8 bases lining up with TRBD1. Trimming took 4 bases from V and 7 from J; bases not matched to a gene: 9. The germline CDR1 and CDR2 sequences are SGDLS and YYNGEE. The CDR3 contains 15 residues. CDR3 bases: TGTGCCAGCAGCCTTGACAGGGGCGAGAGTGAAAAACTGTTTTTT. It codes for CASSLDRGESEKLFF.

This CDR3 is CASSLLQGGTGELFF. DNA of the CDR3: TGTGCCAGCAGCTTACTGCAGGGAGGGACCGGGGAGCTGTTTTTT. The rearrangement joins TRBV7-3 to TRBJ2-2, with 7 positions matching TRBD2. Germline V gene lookup returns CDR1 SGHTA and CDR2 FQGTGA. The CDR3 consists of 15 residues. V lost 2 bases to trimming and J lost 5 bases; unmatched junction nucleotides: 5.

The J gene is TRBJ2-1, the V gene TRBV7-9; TRBD2 matches 8 bases. CDR1 and CDR2 from the germline V gene are SEHNR and FQNEAQ (reference sequence). CDR3 size: 15 residues. The trim removed 1 base at V and 7 bases at J, leaving 6 bases unmatched. The CDR3 loop is CASSLGAGVINEQFF. Written as DNA, the CDR3 is TGTGCCAGCAGCTTAGGAGCGGGAGTGATTAATGAGCAGTTCTTC.

In its sample, this clone was seen once. V usage is TRBV19 and J usage is TRBJ2-7; TRBD1 is a possible D gene (6 bases). The CDR3 has 14 residues. V lost 5 bases to trimming and J lost 1 base, with 12 bases between them. The germline V gene encodes CDR1 LNHDA and CDR2 SQIVND (reference sequence). CDR3 loop: CASSGGSHSYEQYF. The CDR3 DNA is TGTGCCAGTAGTGGGGGCAGCCATTCCTACGAGCAGTACTTC.

The chain uses TRBV30 and TRBJ2-3; maybe TRBD1 (5 bases). Germline CDR1 and CDR2: GTSNPN and SVGIG (reference sequence). CDR3 length: 12 residues. Trimming stripped 1 base from V and 5 bases from J, with 7 bases between. CDR3 nucleotides: TGTGCCTGGAGTGGCAGGGAAGATACGCAGTATTTT. Its translation: CAWSGREDTQYF.

This chain links TRBV18 with TRBJ1-5; maybe TRBD1 (6 bases). This CDR3 is built from 15 residues. The germline V and J ends were trimmed by 2 bases and 1 base, with 9 bases remaining between them. Germline CDR1 reads KGHSH; CDR2 reads LQKENI. The CDR3: CASSPNRVSNQPQHF. CDR3 sequence (DNA): TGTGCCAGCTCACCAAACAGGGTAAGCAATCAGCCCCAGCATTTT.

The chain couples TRBV15 to TRBJ2-7; D might be TRBD2 (5 bases). Trimming pared 1 base from V and 4 bases from J, leaving 11 bases between. Per the germline V gene, CDR1 is LNHNV and CDR2 is YYDKDF (reference sequence). This CDR3 spans 14 amino acids. The CDR3 loop is CATSRVYGEYEQYF. The CDR3 nucleotides are TGTGCCACCAGCAGAGTTTACGGGGAATACGAGCAGTACTTC.

The gene calls are TRBV7-2 and TRBJ1-4; 9 bases are a match to TRBD1. Germline V gives CDR1 SGHTA, CDR2 FQGNSA. The CDR3 consists of 15 residues. The J segment lost 8 bases and the V segment lost 2 bases, leaving 6 bases of the junction unmatched. The CDR3 DNA reads TGTGCCAGCAGCTTAAGGGGACAGGGCTGGGAAAAACTGTTTTTT. Its protein is CASSLRGQGWEKLFF.

This clone was seen only once. The genes are TRBV5-4 and TRBJ2-1, with TRBD1 matching over 12 bases. V was pared by 0 bases and J by 9 bases, with 10 bases of the junction left unmatched. The CDR3 totals 17 residues. The germline V gene encodes CDR1 SGHNT and CDR2 YYREEE (reference sequence). CDR3 protein: CASSLAWGQGAQGEQFF. As DNA, the CDR3 is TGTGCCAGCAGCTTGGCCTGGGGACAGGGGGCGCAGGGTGAGCAGTTCTTC. Full variable domain (rest looked up from reference TRBV5-4 and TRBJ2-1): ETGVTQSPTHLIKTRGQQVTLRCSSQSGHNTVSWYQQALGQGPQFIFQYYREEENGRGNFPPRFSGLQFPNYSSELNVNALELDDSALYLCASSLAWGQGAQGEQFFGPGTRLTVL.

The chain is built from TRBV5-1 and TRBJ2-3, with 15 bases matching TRBD2. The CDR3 runs to 15 residues. Germline V gives CDR1 SGHRS, CDR2 YFSETQ. Germline trimming cut 4 bases from V and 9 bases from J; bases unmatched to any gene: 6. CDR3 residues: CASSPGTSGGMTQYF. The CDR3, as DNA: TGCGCCAGCAGCCCCGGGACTAGCGGGGGGATGACGCAGTATTTT.